The clone carrying this T cell receptor beta chain has more than one count but fewer than ten. Its antigen is as yet unknown. The sample originates from a study of T-cell memory formation after mild COVID-19. The study, taken as a whole, reports: Contracting CD4+ clones lay largely in CM and EM, with CD8+ ones residing in EMRA.

TCRdb analysed the 5' RACE reads with MiXCR anew, one entry per CDR3 protein. The data hold about 270,000 distinct CDR3 sequences, with roughly 14% observed a single time. Trimming removed 5 bases at V and 2 bases at J, with 15 bases between. The CDR3 is 16 residues long. The germline V gene has CDR1 MNHNS and CDR2 SASEGT. The chain couples TRBV6-1 to TRBJ2-2; the D gene could be TRBD1 or TRBD2 (6 bases each). Sequencing used PBMCs or a T cell subset sorted from them (not recorded which). The TCR was taken from an adult woman who had mild COVID-19 (a few samples of this study predate the infection). Cell type and time point are not known. The CDR3 loop reads CASSLWGAINTGELFF. CDR3 in DNA: TGTGCCAGCAGTCTATGGGGGGCGATCAACACCGGGGAGCTGTTTTTT.